Listed below are T cell receptor beta chains from one sample, sequenced in a study of T cell responses to AZD1222 COVID-19 vaccine. The table came from immunoSEQ multiplex PCR; TCRdb's copy has only in-frame clones and leaves some out. Of about 86,000 clones listed, approximately 80% are singletons. Sample: peripheral blood, taken on day 0 of AZD1222 vaccination. These receptor sequences come from an adult in good health. The CDR3 runs from the conserved cysteine through the conserved F or W. A D gene is named only where the DNA matches it firmly. Clone sizes are given selectively: once, few, many, or a class where the clone is expanded.

TRBJ2-7 TRBV5-1 - TRBD2 CASSLEGAGGTYEQYF TGCGCCAGCAGCTTGGAGGGAGCGGGAGGGACCTACGAGCAGTACTTC
TRBJ2-3 TRBV2 - - CASSDIFASWGTDTQYF TGTGCCAGCAGTGATATTTTTGCTAGTTGGGGCACAGATACGCAGTATTTT
TRBJ2-2 TRBV6-4 few - CARTAVSRDLFWGNTGELFF TGTGCCAGGACAGCGGTTAGCCGGGACCTCTTTTGGGGGAACACCGGGGAGCTGTTTTTT
TRBJ2-3 TRBV19 - - CASSIQIATDTQYF TGTGCCAGTAGTATCCAAATAGCCACAGATACGCAGTATTTT
TRBJ1-1 TRBV29-1 - - CSVRVGDTEAFF TGCAGCGTTAGGGTAGGGGACACTGAAGCTTTCTTT
TRBJ1-3 TRBV6-5 - - CASSYPSRSGNTIYF TGTGCCAGCAGTTACCCAAGCCGCTCTGGAAACACCATATATTTT
TRBJ1-1 TRBV29-1 once - CSVERGQGVTEAFF TGCAGCGTTGAAAGAGGGCAGGGTGTCACTGAAGCTTTCTTT
TRBJ2-7 TRBV6-5 - TRBD1 CASSPRTGAYEQYF TGTGCCAGCAGCCCCAGGACAGGGGCCTACGAGCAGTACTTC
TRBJ1-2 TRBV9 - - CASSVEPGRADGYTF TGTGCCAGCAGCGTAGAACCGGGCCGGGCGGATGGCTACACCTTC
TRBJ1-1 TRBV5-1 - TRBD1 CASSLLTGGYDTEAFF TGCGCCAGCAGCTTGTTGACAGGGGGTTATGACACTGAAGCTTTCTTT
TRBJ2-3 TRBV28 once TRBD2 CASITSGTDTQYF TGTGCCAGCATAACTAGCGGCACAGATACGCAGTATTTT
TRBJ1-1 TRBV18 - TRBD1 CASSPTGQGANTEAFF TGTGCCAGCTCACCAACGGGACAGGGAGCAAACACTGAAGCTTTCTTT
TRBJ2-1 TRBV11-2 once - CASAKRLYNEQFF TGTGCCAGCGCGAAGCGTTTATACAATGAGCAGTTCTTC
TRBJ2-5 TRBV5-1 - TRBD2 CASSLALGLAGEETQYF TGCGCCAGCAGCTTGGCCCTCGGACTAGCGGGAGAGGAGACCCAGTACTTC
TRBJ2-6 TRBV5-1 - - CASSPRQNSGANVLTF TGCGCCAGCAGCCCGCGACAGAACTCTGGGGCCAACGTCCTGACTTTC